Listed here are 4 T cell receptor beta chains from one sample, sequenced in a study of T-cell reconstitution after alpha-beta-depleted transplantation in children. Using unique molecular identifiers, the investigators prepared the TCRbeta library. Each CDR3 protein gets one entry after TCRdb re-called the PCR reads with MiXCR. The table lists about 300,000 distinct CDR3 sequences, 10% of them singletons. The sample was PBMCs, taken before TCRalphabeta/CD19-depleted stem cell transplant. Receptor source: a boy under two years old with acute myeloid leukemia, due to receive a stem cell transplant.

In this sample, this clonotype turned up many times. The chain joins TRBV18 to TRBJ2-5; D is perhaps TRBD2 (6 bases). Germline-derived CDR1 and CDR2 are KGHSH and LQKENI. The V end was cut by 3 bases, the J end by 6 bases, with 17 bases between. The CDR3 spans 15 residues. CDR3 sequence reads: CASSPPDYSRQTQYF. The CDR3 DNA reads as TGTGCCAGCTCACCTCCGGACTACAGTCGGCAGACCCAGTACTTC. The full variable domain, rest sourced from reference TRBV18 and TRBJ2-5, is NAGVMQNPRHLVRRRGQEARLRCSPMKGHSHVYWYRQLPEEGLKFMVYLQKENIIDESGMPKERFSAEFPKEGPSILRIQQVVRGDSAAYFCASSPPDYSRQTQYFGPGTRLLVL.

This clonotype was counted at least ten times. The chain recombines TRBV10-3 with TRBJ2-7; possibly TRBD1 for D (6 bases). Trimming left V 2 bases short and J 3 bases short, with 14 bases between. The CDR3 runs 15 residues. Germline loops: CDR1 ENHRY, CDR2 SYGVKD. The CDR3 loop reads CAISEVGGSNYEQYF. The CDR3 DNA follows: TGTGCCATCAGTGAGGTAGGGGGATCGAACTACGAGCAGTACTTC.

Comment on this clonotype: This could be a read error, since a much larger clone is one nucleotide away. The genes are TRBV7-4 and TRBJ2-2; D perhaps matches TRBD2 (6 bases). This CDR3 contains 13 residues. CDR1 SGHVT and CDR2 SQSDAQ come from the germline V gene. The DNA for the CDR3 is TGTGCCAGCAGCTTAGCCCCGGGCGGGGACCTGTTTTTT. Encoded protein: CASSLAPGGDLFF.

This clonotype was detected ten times or more. CDR3 residues: CASSWGPLTGGTQETQYF. In DNA, the CDR3 is TGTGCCAGCAGCTGGGGGCCGTTGACAGGAGGGACCCAAGAGACCCAGTACTTC. The rearrangement links TRBV5-8 to TRBJ2-5; D may match TRBD1 or TRBD2 (6 bases each). This CDR3 is 18 amino acids long. The V gene lost 3 bases and the J gene lost 1 base, with 22 bases spanning the gap. Germline CDR1 reads SGHTS; CDR2 reads YDEGEE. The complete variable domain, with remaining parts taken from reference TRBV5-8 and TRBJ2-5, reads EAGVTQSPTHLIKTRGQQATLRCSPISGHTSVYWYQQALGLGLQFLLWYDEGEERNRGNFPPRFSGRQFPNYSSELNVNALELEDSALYLCASSWGPLTGGTQETQYFGPGTRLLVL.